Below, 16 T cell receptor beta chains from the same sample are listed, as sequenced in a study of blood T cell repertoires in COVID-19. Generated by immunoSEQ multiplex PCR, the TCRdb table keeps only in-frame clones and is missing some. Here the sample spans approximately 160,000 clones, about 88% being singletons. The sequencing sample was made of peripheral blood. These receptors all come from a woman aged 55-75 years with COVID-19, enrolled during active disease.

The chain combines TRBV19 with TRBJ1-6; TRBD1 is a possible D gene (5 bases). CDR3 size: 16 residues. Trimming left V 2 bases short and J 11 bases short, with 19 bases between. Looked up from germline, CDR1 is LNHDA and CDR2 is SQIVND (reference sequence). The CDR3 reads CASSIQPGAIYPPLHF. CDR3 coding DNA: TGTGCCAGTAGTATACAGCCTGGGGCAATATATCCACCCCTCCACTTT.

The J gene is TRBJ1-5, the V gene TRBV5-6; TRBD1 agrees at 7 bases. Germline CDR1 and CDR2: SGHDT and YYEEEE. V gave up 4 bases and J gave up 3 bases; unmatched junction bases: 4. The CDR3 has 14 amino acids. The CDR3 region has the DNA TGTGCCAGCAGCGCACAGGGGATCAATCAGCCCCAGCATTTT. Its protein product is CASSAQGINQPQHF.

Concerning this clone: In the same sample, other DNA sequences code for this CDR3. The gene calls are TRBV3-1 (or the pseudogene TRBV3-2) and TRBJ1-1, with D unclear. Deletions cut 0 bases from V and 3 bases from J, with 8 bases between. Looked up from germline, CDR1 is LGHDT and CDR2 is YNNKEL (reference sequence). CDR3 length: 14 residues. CDR3: CASSQDRVYTEAFF. The CDR3, as DNA: TGTGCCAGCAGCCAAGATAGAGTGTACACTGAAGCTTTCTTT.

As concerns this clone: Within the sample, other DNA sequences also encode this same CDR3. V gene TRBV9 combines with J gene TRBJ1-1; the match to TRBD1 covers 7 bases. V lost 4 bases and J lost 4; bases outside the gene matches: 7. The V gene's germline CDR1 is SGDLS and CDR2 YYNGEE. This CDR3 is 14 amino acids long. Here the CDR3 reads CASSPRTGPTEAFF. In DNA, the CDR3 is TGTGCCAGCAGCCCCAGGACAGGCCCCACTGAAGCTTTCTTT.

The genes are TRBV7-3 and TRBJ1-3; D is undetermined. Trimming took off 4 bases at V and 3 bases at J, with 10 bases between the two ends. The V gene's germline CDR1 is SGHTA and CDR2 FQGTGA. This CDR3 has 14 residues. CDR3 bases: TGTGCCAGCAGCTCTACCGGTGGTGGAAACACCATATATTTT. It yields the protein CASSSTGGGNTIYF.

The V and J genes are TRBV29-1 and TRBJ1-1; a possible D gene is TRBD1 (6 bases). The CDR3 spans 13 residues. V lost 4 bases to trimming and J lost 3 bases, with 12 bases between them. Germline CDR1 reads SQVTM; CDR2 reads ANQGSEA. This CDR3 reads CSVGGGAYTEAFF. CDR3 nucleotides: TGCAGCGTTGGGGGGGGCGCATACACTGAAGCTTTCTTT.

The J gene is TRBJ1-5, the V gene TRBV29-1, with D possibly matching TRBD1 (6 bases). The length of the CDR3 is 13 residues. Germline-derived CDR1 and CDR2 are SQVTM and ANQGSEA. V was pared by 6 bases and J by 3 bases, with 12 bases between. The CDR3 DNA follows: TGCAGCGTCATTGGGGGCAACAATCAGCCCCAGCATTTT. It yields the protein CSVIGGNNQPQHF.

The chain is built from TRBV7-8 and TRBJ2-4; tentative D call: TRBD1 (6 bases). The germline CDR1 and CDR2 sequences are SGHVS and FQNEAQ. This CDR3 is built from 14 residues. Trimming stripped 3 bases from V and 3 bases from J, with 9 bases between. CDR3 sequence: CASSLDRDKNIQYF. The DNA of the CDR3 is TGTGCCAGCAGCTTGGACAGAGACAAAAACATTCAGTACTTC.

The chain uses TRBV3-1 (or the pseudogene TRBV3-2) and TRBJ1-5; 7 positions agree with TRBD1. J gave up 4 bases and V 5 bases, and 8 bases lay outside the gene matches. The CDR3 runs 15 residues. Germline V lookup: CDR1 LGHDT, CDR2 YNNKEL (reference sequence). The chain's CDR3 is CASSARDRLNQPQHF. The CDR3, as DNA: TGTGCCAGCAGCGCCCGGGACAGACTTAATCAGCCCCAGCATTTT.

The J gene is TRBJ1-5, the V gene TRBV7-8, with 9 bases lining up with TRBD1. Unmatched junction bases numbered 2, after V lost 2 bases and J lost 6 bases. The CDR3 is made up of 14 amino acids. CDR1 and CDR2 from the germline V gene are SGHVS and FQNEAQ. Here the CDR3 reads CASSLTGGFQPQHF. In DNA form, the CDR3 reads TGTGCCAGCAGCTTAACAGGGGGCTTTCAGCCCCAGCATTTT. The full variable domain, completed using reference TRBV7-8 and TRBJ1-5, is GAGVSQSPRYKVAKRGQDVALRCDPISGHVSLFWYQQALGQGPEFLTYFQNEAQLDKSGLPSDRFFAERPEGSVSTLKIQRTQQEDSAVYLCASSLTGGFQPQHFGDGTRLSIL.

This clone occurred a few times. The rearrangement uses TRBV3-1 (or the pseudogene TRBV3-2) and TRBJ1-1; D is perhaps TRBD1 (6 bases). The CDR3 length is 14 residues. The germline CDR1 and CDR2 sequences are LGHDT and YNNKEL (reference sequence). V gave up 5 bases and J gave up 4 bases, with 14 bases separating them. The CDR3: CASSTRDMGTEAFF. The CDR3, as DNA: TGTGCCAGCAGCACTCGGGACATGGGCACTGAAGCTTTCTTT.

This chain uses TRBV14 with TRBJ1-1, with D perhaps matching TRBD1 (6 bases). CDR1 and CDR2 from the germline V gene are SGHDN and FVKESK. This CDR3 is 14 amino acids long. V lost 3 bases and J lost 4, with 12 bases in between. In DNA, the CDR3 is TGTGCCAGCAGCCACCAGGGGAGAGGCACTGAAGCTTTCTTT. It encodes CASSHQGRGTEAFF.

This clone has only a few counts. This rearrangement joins TRBV5-1 to TRBJ2-1; D call uncertain. CDR1 and CDR2 (germline): SGHRS, YFSETQ. The V gene lost 1 base and the J gene lost 4 bases, with 6 bases spanning the gap. This CDR3 contains 13 residues. The CDR3 region has the DNA TGCGCCAGCAGCTTGATAGAATACAATGAGCAGTTCTTC. Residues: CASSLIEYNEQFF. The variable domain in full, completed from reference TRBV5-1 and TRBJ2-1, reads KAGVTQTPRYLIKTRGQQVTLSCSPISGHRSVSWYQQTPGQGLQFLFEYFSETQRNKGNFPGRFSGRQFSNSRSEMNVSTLELGDSALYLCASSLIEYNEQFFGPGTRLTVL.

The V and J genes are TRBV3-1 (or the pseudogene TRBV3-2) and TRBJ1-1; no definite D call. Between the trimmed V and J ends, which lost 4 bases and 5 bases, there was a span of 14 bases. This CDR3 is 14 amino acids long. From germline, CDR1 is LGHDT and CDR2 YNNKEL (reference sequence). Written as DNA, the CDR3 is TGTGCCAGCAGCCCCCCGGCGGCTGGAACTGAAGCTTTCTTT. Protein: CASSPPAAGTEAFF.

The genes are TRBV5-1 and TRBJ1-6; 11 bases map to TRBD1. With V trimmed by 4 bases and J by 7 bases, 4 bases remained unmatched. CDR3 length equals 15 residues. Germline V lookup: CDR1 SGHRS, CDR2 YFSETQ. The CDR3 region is CASSPGTGGNSPLHF. For the CDR3, the DNA is TGCGCCAGCAGCCCTGGGACAGGGGGGAATTCACCCCTCCACTTT.

Notes on this clone: At one of its ends the junction is not consistent with the germline gene, which may arise from a read error. The chain has TRBV7-2 and TRBJ2-3; 10 bases are a match to TRBD2. The CDR3 covers 15 residues. The germline CDR1 and CDR2 sequences are SGHTA and FQGNSA. CDR3 amino acids: CASSIAGGTTDTQYF. For the CDR3, the DNA is TGTGCCAGCAGCATAGCGGGGGGAACCACAGATACGCAGTATTTT. Full variable domain (outside the CDR3, taken from reference TRBV7-2 and TRBJ2-3): GAGVSQSPSNKVTEKGKDVELRCDPISGHTALYWYRQSLGQGLEFLIYFQGNSAPDKSGLPSDRFSAERTGGSVSTLTIQRTQQEDSAVYLCASSIAGGTTDTQYFGPGTRLTVL.